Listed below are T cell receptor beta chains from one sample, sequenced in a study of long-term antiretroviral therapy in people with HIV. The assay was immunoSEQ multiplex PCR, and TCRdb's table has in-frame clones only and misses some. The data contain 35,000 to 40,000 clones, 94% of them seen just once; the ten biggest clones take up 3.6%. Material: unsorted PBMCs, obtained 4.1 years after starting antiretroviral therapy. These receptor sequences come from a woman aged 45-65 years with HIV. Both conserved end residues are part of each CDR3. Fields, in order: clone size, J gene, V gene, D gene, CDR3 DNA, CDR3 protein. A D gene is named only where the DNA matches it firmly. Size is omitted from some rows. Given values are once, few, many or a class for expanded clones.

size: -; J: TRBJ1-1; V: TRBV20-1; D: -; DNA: TGCAGTGCTAGATCGGGGGAGGGAGCTTTCTTT; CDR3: CSARSGEGAFF
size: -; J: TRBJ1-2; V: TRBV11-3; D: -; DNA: TGTGCCAGCAGCCAGGACCAGAACTATGGCTACACCTTC; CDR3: CASSQDQNYGYTF
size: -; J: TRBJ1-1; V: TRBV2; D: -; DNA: TGTGCCAGCCTGGGGGGAGGGAACACTGAAGCTTTCTTT; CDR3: CASLGGGNTEAFF
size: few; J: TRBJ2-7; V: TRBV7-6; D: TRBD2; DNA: TGTGCCAGCAGCTTATCACCTAGCGGGGGTATTAACGAGCAGTACTTC; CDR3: CASSLSPSGGINEQYF
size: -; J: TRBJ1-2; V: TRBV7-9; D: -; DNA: TGTGCCAGCAGCTTGGGCGACTCGCGGTATGGCTACACCTTC; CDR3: CASSLGDSRYGYTF
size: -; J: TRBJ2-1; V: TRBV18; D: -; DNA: TGTGCCAGCTCACCACCTATCGGCTACAATGAGCAGTTCTTC; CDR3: CASSPPIGYNEQFF
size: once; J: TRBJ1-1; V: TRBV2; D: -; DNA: TGTGCCAGCAGGGGAGAAGGGGGTCCCGGGGGCACTGAAGCTTTCTTT; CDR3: CASRGEGGPGGTEAFF
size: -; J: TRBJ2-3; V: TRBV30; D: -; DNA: TGTGCCTGGAGTGGTCAGAAAAGCACAGATACGCAGTATTTT; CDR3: CAWSGQKSTDTQYF
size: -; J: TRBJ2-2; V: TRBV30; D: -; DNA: TGTGCCTGGAGTCTGGGTTCGTGGTCCGGGGAGCTGTTTTTT; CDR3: CAWSLGSWSGELFF
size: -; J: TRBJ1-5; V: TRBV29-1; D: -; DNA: TGCAGCGTTGTCAGGGGCCTCGATAGCAATCAGCCCCAGCATTTT; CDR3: CSVVRGLDSNQPQHF
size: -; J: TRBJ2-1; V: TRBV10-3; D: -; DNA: TGTGCCATCAGTGAGTCAACCCCCAATGAGCAGTTCTTC; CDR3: CAISESTPNEQFF
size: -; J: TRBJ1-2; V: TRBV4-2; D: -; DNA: TGTGCCAGCAGCCAAGATCTTATAGGCGGGGTTTATGGCTACACCTTC; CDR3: CASSQDLIGGVYGYTF
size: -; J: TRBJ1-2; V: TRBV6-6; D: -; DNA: TGTGCCAGCAGTTACTCGAACCATGGTGGCTACACCTTC; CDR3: CASSYSNHGGYTF
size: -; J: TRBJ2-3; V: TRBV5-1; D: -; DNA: TGCGCCAGCAGCTTGCGGACTTCCACAGATACGCAGTATTTT; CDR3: CASSLRTSTDTQYF
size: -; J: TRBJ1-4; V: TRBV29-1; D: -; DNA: TGCAGCGTTGAAAGGGGACGGGGTGAAAAACTGTTTTTT; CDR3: CSVERGRGEKLFF
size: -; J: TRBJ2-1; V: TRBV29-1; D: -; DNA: TGCAGCGTTCGACGGTCCACGCGGTACAATGAGCAGTTCTTC; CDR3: CSVRRSTRYNEQFF
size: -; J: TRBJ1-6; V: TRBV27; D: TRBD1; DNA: TGTGCCAGCAGTTCCCGGACAGGGACGAATTCACCCCTCCACTTT; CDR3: CASSSRTGTNSPLHF
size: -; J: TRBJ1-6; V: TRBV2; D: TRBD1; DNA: TGTGCCAGCAGTGTCTCGGCAGGGGGAAATAATTCACCCCTCCACTTT; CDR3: CASSVSAGGNNSPLHF
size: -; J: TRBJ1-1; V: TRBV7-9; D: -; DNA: TGTGCCAGCAGCGTCAGGGCCATGAACACTGAAGCTTTCTTT; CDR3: CASSVRAMNTEAFF
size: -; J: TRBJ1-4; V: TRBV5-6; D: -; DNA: TGTGCCAGCAGCTTGACGGTAGGGCTTGGACAGAGTCATGAAAAACTGTTTTTT; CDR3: CASSLTVGLGQSHEKLFF
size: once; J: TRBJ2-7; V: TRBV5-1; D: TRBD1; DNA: TGCGCCAGCAGCTCCGACAGGGGCTACGAGCAGTACTTC; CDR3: CASSSDRGYEQYF
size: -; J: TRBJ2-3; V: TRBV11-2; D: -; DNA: TGTGCCAGCAGCTTAGATCTCGGCGGGGTGGCAGATACGCAGTATTTT; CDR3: CASSLDLGGVADTQYF
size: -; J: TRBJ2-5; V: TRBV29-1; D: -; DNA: TGCAGCGTTGAGCCAGGACAAGAGACCCAGTACTTC; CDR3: CSVEPGQETQYF
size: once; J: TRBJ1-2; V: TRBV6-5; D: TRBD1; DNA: TGTGCCAGCAGTTACTCCAGGGGGGAGGGCTACACCTTC; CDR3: CASSYSRGEGYTF
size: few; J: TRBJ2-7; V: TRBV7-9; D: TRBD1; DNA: TGTGCCAGCAGCTCCGGGACAGGGCTTCCTTACGAGCAGTACTTC; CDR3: CASSSGTGLPYEQYF
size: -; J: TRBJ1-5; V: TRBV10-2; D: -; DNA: TGCGCCAGCAGTGAGTCCGTAGCTAATCAGCCCCAGCATTTT; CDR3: CASSESVANQPQHF
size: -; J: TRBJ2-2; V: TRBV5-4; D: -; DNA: TGTGCCAGCAGCTTGGGGCCCGGGGAGCTGTTTTTT; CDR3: CASSLGPGELFF
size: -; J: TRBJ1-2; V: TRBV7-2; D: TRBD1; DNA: TGTGCCAGCAGCTCAACACAGGGGGACTATGGCTACACCTTC; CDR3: CASSSTQGDYGYTF
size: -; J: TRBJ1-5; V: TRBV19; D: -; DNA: TGTGCCAGTAGTAGGCGTGGGGACCATAGCAATCAGCCCCAGCATTTT; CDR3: CASSRRGDHSNQPQHF
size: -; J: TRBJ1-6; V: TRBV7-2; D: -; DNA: TGTGCCAGCAGCTCACCCCAGCGAACCGACCGGTCACCCCTCCACTTT; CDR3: CASSSPQRTDRSPLHF
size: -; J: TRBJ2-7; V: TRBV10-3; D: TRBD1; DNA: TGTGCCATCAGTTCGCCACGGACAGGTGGGGTGGGGGAGCAGTACTTC; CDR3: CAISSPRTGGVGEQYF
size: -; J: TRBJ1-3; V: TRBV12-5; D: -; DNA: TGTGCTAGTGGTACGTGGGGTTCGGGAAACACCATATATTTT; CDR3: CASGTWGSGNTIYF
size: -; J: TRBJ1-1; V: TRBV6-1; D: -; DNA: TGTGCCAGCAGTCAGGTTCGAGGTGAAGCTTTCTTT; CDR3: CASSQVRGEAFF
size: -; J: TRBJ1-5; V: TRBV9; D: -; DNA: TGTGCCAGCAGCCCCACCAACGGGCAGCCCCAGCATTTT; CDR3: CASSPTNGQPQHF
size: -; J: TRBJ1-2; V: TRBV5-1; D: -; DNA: TGCGCCAGCAGCCCGACGGGGGACCGACTCAATGGCTACACCTTC; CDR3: CASSPTGDRLNGYTF
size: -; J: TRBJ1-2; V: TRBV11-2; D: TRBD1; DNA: TGTGCCAGCAGCTTATCAGGGGGGAGCTACACCTTC; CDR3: CASSLSGGSYTF
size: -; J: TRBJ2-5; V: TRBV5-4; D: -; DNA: TGTGCCAGCAGCTTGGGGGGATCCCAAGAGACCCAGTACTTC; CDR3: CASSLGGSQETQYF
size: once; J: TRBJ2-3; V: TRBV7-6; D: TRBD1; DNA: TGTGCCAGCAGCTTCGGACAAGGGGGCCCAGATACGCAGTATTTT; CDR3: CASSFGQGGPDTQYF
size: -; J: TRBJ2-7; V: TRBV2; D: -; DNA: TGTGCCAGCAGTGGTCCCAGAGCCTACGAGCAGTACTTC; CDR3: CASSGPRAYEQYF
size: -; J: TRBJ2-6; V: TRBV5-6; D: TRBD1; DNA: TGTGCGAAAGGGACAGGCTCTGGGGCCAACGTCCTGACTTTC; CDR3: CAKGTGSGANVLTF
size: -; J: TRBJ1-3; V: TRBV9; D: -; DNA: TGTGCCAGCAGCGTAGCTGAGGGCAGGGTGTCTCTAAACTTAGGAAACACCATATATTTT; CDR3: CASSVAEGRVSLNLGNTIYF
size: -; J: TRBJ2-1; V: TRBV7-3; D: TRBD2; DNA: TGTGCCAGCAGCTCATCCCCCAGTAGCGGGGGGGCAGGTGAGCAGTTCTTC; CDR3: CASSSSPSSGGAGEQFF
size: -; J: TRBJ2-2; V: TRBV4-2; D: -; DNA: TGTGCCAGCAGCCAAGATCTCAACCCCGAGGCCGGGGAGCTGTTTTTT; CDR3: CASSQDLNPEAGELFF